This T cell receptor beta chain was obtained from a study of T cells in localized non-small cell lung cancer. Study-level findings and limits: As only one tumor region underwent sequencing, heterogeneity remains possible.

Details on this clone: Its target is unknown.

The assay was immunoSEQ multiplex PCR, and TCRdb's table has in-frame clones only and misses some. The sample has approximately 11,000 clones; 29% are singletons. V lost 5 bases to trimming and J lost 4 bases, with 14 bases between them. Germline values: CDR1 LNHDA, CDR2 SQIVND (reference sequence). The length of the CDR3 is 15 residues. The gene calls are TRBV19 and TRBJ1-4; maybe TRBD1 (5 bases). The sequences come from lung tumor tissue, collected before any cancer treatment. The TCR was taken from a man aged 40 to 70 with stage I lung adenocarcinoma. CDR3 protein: CASSPRQRHNEKLFF. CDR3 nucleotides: TGTGCCAGTAGTCCGCGACAGAGACATAATGAAAAACTGTTTTTT.